These T cell receptor beta chains were read from a single sample in a study of blood T cell repertoires in COVID-19. The method was immunoSEQ multiplex PCR; TCRdb's version includes in-frame clones alone and lacks a portion of them. Among about 220,000 clones listed, roughly four fifths were seen once. Sequences were obtained from peripheral blood. The receptors derive from a woman older than 75 with COVID-19, enrolled during active disease. CDR3s include the opening cysteine and the closing phenylalanine or tryptophan. A D gene is named only where the DNA matches it firmly. The size field is filled for only some rows; it gives once, few, many or a size class.

d_call	j_call	clone_size	v_call	cdr3_aa	cdr3_nt
TRBD1	TRBJ1-2	few	TRBV19	CASSDREDGYTF	TGTGCCAGTAGCGACAGGGAGGATGGCTACACCTTC
.	TRBJ1-1	once	TRBV7-8	CASSLTGNTEAFF	TGTGCCAGCAGCCTAACAGGGAACACTGAAGCTTTCTTT
.	TRBJ1-6	.	TRBV5-6	CASSLAGSLGKDNSPLHF	TGTGCCAGCAGCTTGGCAGGGTCGCTCGGAAAGGATAATTCACCCCTCCACTTT
TRBD2	TRBJ2-3	.	TRBV7-9	CASSLAGLADTQYF	TGTGCCAGCAGCTTAGCGGGACTAGCAGATACGCAGTATTTT
.	TRBJ2-3	.	TRBV5-6	CASSLWSSNRADTQYF	TGTGCCAGCAGCTTGTGGTCTAGCAATAGGGCAGATACGCAGTATTTT
TRBD1	TRBJ2-7	.	TRBV7-8	CASSPFSRDRGEQYF	TGTGCCAGCAGCCCATTTAGCCGGGACAGGGGCGAGCAGTACTTC
TRBD1	TRBJ2-7	.	TRBV28	CASRTRQGIYEQYF	TGTGCCAGCAGGACGAGACAGGGGATTTACGAGCAGTACTTC
.	TRBJ2-7	.	TRBV28	CASSFLSSTGEQYF	TGTGCCAGCAGTTTCCTATCCTCCACGGGCGAGCAGTACTTC
.	TRBJ1-2	once	TRBV2	CASRNQVSSGYTF	TGTGCCAGCAGGAATCAGGTATCCTCCGGCTACACCTTC
TRBD1	TRBJ2-6	.	TRBV18	CASSPLGTGSGANVLTF	TGTGCCAGCTCACCACTGGGGACAGGCTCTGGGGCCAACGTCCTGACTTTC
.	TRBJ1-1	.	TRBV5-1	CASSLTQAMNTEAFF	TGCGCCAGCAGCTTGACGCAGGCTATGAACACTGAAGCTTTCTTT
TRBD1	TRBJ1-5	.	TRBV19	CASSPTGNQPQHF	TGTGCCAGTTCCCCGACAGGGAATCAGCCCCAGCATTTT
.	TRBJ1-5	.	TRBV19	CASSITGDNQPQHF	TGTGCCAGTAGTATCACAGGAGACAATCAGCCCCAGCATTTT
TRBD2	TRBJ2-2	.	TRBV5-1	CASSLVAGGPPAGELFF	TGCGCCAGCAGCTTGGTGGCGGGGGGGCCGCCAGCCGGGGAGCTGTTTTTT
.	TRBJ1-4	.	TRBV7-9	CASSPVDGSNEKLFF	TGTGCCAGCAGCCCCGTCGACGGGTCTAATGAAAAACTGTTTTTT
TRBD1	TRBJ1-5	.	TRBV6-1	CASSERQGHQPQHF	TGTGCCAGCAGTGAAAGACAGGGACATCAGCCCCAGCATTTT
.	TRBJ2-3	.	TRBV30	CAWNSGPSTDTQYF	TGTGCCTGGAATAGCGGTCCTAGCACAGATACGCAGTATTTT
TRBD2	TRBJ2-6	.	TRBV5-1	CASSLTSLSGANVLTF	TGCGCCAGCAGCCTGACTAGCCTTTCTGGGGCCAACGTCCTGACTTTC
.	TRBJ1-1	.	TRBV6-2/TRBV6-3	CASSYSMGAGQIEAFF	TGTGCCAGCAGTTACTCGATGGGTGCAGGGCAGATTGAAGCTTTCTTT
.	TRBJ1-2	.	TRBV7-2	CASSLGGGLGYTF	TGTGCCAGCAGCTTAGGGGGAGGGCTTGGCTACACCTTC